This passage covers 24 T cell receptor beta chains from one sample sequenced in a study of identical twins. Each CDR3 protein gets one entry after TCRdb re-called the 5' RACE reads with MiXCR. In the table there are 540,000 or so distinct CDR3 sequences, about 22% of which are singletons. The same specimen was also included in a second study, on yellow fever vaccine responses in identical twins.

Sequencing was carried out using CD4+ T cells sorted from blood. These receptor sequences come from a woman younger than 35 in good health.

The table lists this clonotype with a few counts. The chain links TRBV20-1 to TRBJ2-2; TRBD2 is a possible D gene (6 bases). Germline assignment: CDR1 DFQATT and CDR2 SNEGSKA (reference sequence). The ends were cut back, 3 bases at V and 1 base at J, with 15 bases in the middle. This CDR3 is built from 16 residues. CDR3 sequence reads: CSASGPVGGNTGELFF. CDR3 nucleotide sequence: TGCAGTGCTAGTGGTCCAGTCGGGGGGAACACCGGGGAGCTGTTTTTT.

CDR3 sequence reads: CSVGGQYANTGELFF. The CDR3 DNA follows: TGCAGCGTGGGGGGACAGTACGCGAACACCGGGGAGCTGTTTTTT. V is TRBV29-1 and J is TRBJ2-2, with a weak D call TRBD1 (7 bases). This CDR3 spans 15 amino acids. V was trimmed by 6 bases and J by 0 bases, leaving 14 bases between them. CDR1 is SQVTM, CDR2 ANQGSEA, per germline.

The chain has TRBV5-1 and TRBJ1-3; D is undetermined. Germline V gene lookup returns CDR1 SGHRS and CDR2 YFSETQ. V gave up 4 bases and J gave up 3 bases, with 8 bases separating them. The CDR3 totals 13 residues. The DNA of the CDR3 is TGCGCCAGCAGCCCGGGAGATGGAAACACCATATATTTT. This sequence encodes CASSPGDGNTIYF. The full variable domain, rest sourced from reference TRBV5-1 and TRBJ1-3, is KAGVTQTPRYLIKTRGQQVTLSCSPISGHRSVSWYQQTPGQGLQFLFEYFSETQRNKGNFPGRFSGRQFSNSRSEMNVSTLELGDSALYLCASSPGDGNTIYFGEGSWLTVV.

This clonotype came up a few times. This chain links TRBV29-1 with TRBJ2-1; the match to TRBD2 covers 8 bases. Germline V CDR1 and CDR2: SQVTM, ANQGSEA. The CDR3 sequence is 17 residues long. V lost 3 bases to trimming and J lost 4 bases; unmatched junction nucleotides: 14. CDR3 sequence reads: CSVEGRHGRAMYNEQFF. As DNA, the CDR3 is TGCAGCGTTGAGGGCAGACACGGGAGGGCCATGTACAATGAGCAGTTCTTC.

This clonotype turned up a few times. The chain carries TRBV20-1 and TRBJ1-3; no definite D call. Germline V lookup: CDR1 DFQATT, CDR2 SNEGSKA (reference sequence). The CDR3 has 15 amino acids. V lost 1 base to trimming and J lost 2 bases, with 12 bases between them. The CDR3 DNA reads as TGCAGTGCTAGAGTGGGCCGGAACGCTGGAAACACCATATATTTT. Translation: CSARVGRNAGNTIYF.

The chain combines TRBV11-2 with TRBJ2-7; perhaps TRBD2 as D (6 bases). The CDR3 consists of 13 residues. Trimming took 1 base from V and 12 from J, leaving 16 bases between them. Germline assignment: CDR1 SGHAT and CDR2 FQNNGV. CDR3 in amino acids: CASSLGTLRGGYV. DNA for the CDR3: TGTGCCAGCAGCTTAGGCACGTTGCGGGGAGGGTACGTC.

The count of this clonotype is one. The chain has TRBV2 and TRBJ2-2; 10 nucleotides agree with TRBD2. Germline CDR1 SNHLY, CDR2 FYNNEI. The V segment lost 5 bases and the J segment 6 bases; nucleotides outside the gene matches: 12. CDR3 size: 17 residues. The CDR3 bases are TGTGCCAGCAGTCTCGAGGCAGCGGGAGGGCCCGCCGGGGAGCTGTTTTTT. Translated, it gives CASSLEAAGGPAGELFF.

This clonotype was observed a handful of times. The chain has TRBV5-1 and TRBJ2-3; D perhaps matches TRBD2 (6 bases). The germline gives CDR1 SGHRS, CDR2 YFSETQ. The CDR3 length is 16 residues. Trimming stripped 4 bases from V and 3 bases from J, with 18 bases between. CDR3 loop: CASSRYGGAGTDTQYF. In DNA form, the CDR3 reads TGCGCCAGCAGCCGTTACGGGGGAGCCGGGACAGATACGCAGTATTTT.

This clonotype showed up many times. The chain links TRBV4-1 to TRBJ2-5, with a possible D match to TRBD2 (5 bases). V was clipped by 0 bases and J by 5 bases, with 13 bases between them. Germline loops: CDR1 MGHRA, CDR2 YSYEKL. This CDR3 spans 15 amino acids. DNA for the CDR3: TGCGCCAGCAGCCAAGATGGAAACGGGAAGGAGACCCAGTACTTC. Its translation is CASSQDGNGKETQYF.

This clonotype came up a few times. The chain carries TRBV6-1 and TRBJ2-3, with TRBD1 matching over 8 bases. Germline-derived CDR1 and CDR2 are MNHNS and SASEGT. The V gene end was trimmed by 7 bases and the J gene end by 2 bases; junction bases not matched to a gene: 8. This CDR3 is built from 15 residues. The CDR3 DNA reads TGTGCCAGCATCGCCGGGACAGGCCCCACAGATACGCAGTATTTT. This codes for CASIAGTGPTDTQYF.

The genes are TRBV2 and TRBJ2-3, with 11 positions matching TRBD2. J was trimmed by 3 bases and V by 8 bases; bases with no gene match: 13. The germline gives CDR1 SNHLY, CDR2 FYNNEI. The CDR3 consists of 17 residues. Written as DNA, the CDR3 is TGTGCCAGCCGTCTTCGTTTAGCGGGAGGGCCAACAGATACGCAGTATTTT. This codes for CASRLRLAGGPTDTQYF. Together with reference TRBV2 and TRBJ2-3, the CDR3 gives the full variable domain: EPEVTQTPSHQVTQMGQEVILRCVPISNHLYFYWYRQILGQKVEFLVSFYNNEISEKSEIFDDQFSVERPDGSNFTLKIRSTKLEDSAMYFCASRLRLAGGPTDTQYFGPGTRLTVL.

This clonotype was seen only a few times. The chain recombines TRBV29-1 with TRBJ1-2, with a weak D call TRBD1 (5 bases). The germline gives CDR1 SQVTM, CDR2 ANQGSEA. V shed 3 bases and J shed 2 bases, with 10 bases lying between them. The CDR3 is 13 amino acids. CDR3 sequence reads: CSVDTRVNYGYTF. CDR3 nucleotides: TGCAGCGTTGATACCAGGGTAAACTATGGCTACACCTTC.

A few counts support this clonotype. The chain links TRBV12-3 or TRBV12-4 to TRBJ1-1, with D uncertain. Trimming removed 7 bases at V and 7 bases at J, with 10 bases between. This CDR3 contains 11 residues. Written as DNA, the CDR3 is TGTGCCAGCACCCTCTGGCGTGAAGCTTTCTTT. As protein: CASTLWREAFF.

The CDR3 coding sequence is TGTGCCAGCAGTTTTGGGACTGTTGCCAAAAACATTCAGTACTTC. It codes for CASSFGTVAKNIQYF. The chain couples TRBV12-3 or TRBV12-4 to TRBJ2-4; possible D gene TRBD2, 6 bases. The CDR3 is 15 residues long. Trimming took 3 bases from V and 1 from J, leaving 10 bases between them.

Here the CDR3 DNA reads TGTGCCAGCAGCTCCGCAACGGAAAGTATAGGGGCAGATACGCAGTATTTT. Translated, it gives CASSSATESIGADTQYF. The chain uses TRBV7-9 and TRBJ2-3, with a tentative D call TRBD1 (5 bases). The CDR3 is 17 residues long. Germline V gene lookup returns CDR1 SEHNR and CDR2 FQNEAQ (reference sequence). The germline V and J ends were trimmed by 4 bases and 4 bases, with 21 bases remaining between them.

This clonotype has only a few counts. This chain connects TRBV7-9 to TRBJ2-5; TRBD2 aligns across 9 bases. V was pared by 5 bases and J by 2 bases, with 6 bases of the junction left unmatched. The CDR3 has 15 amino acids. The germline V gene encodes CDR1 SEHNR and CDR2 FQNEAQ (reference sequence). The CDR3 sequence: CASSPSGIGQETQYF. CDR3 nucleotide sequence: TGTGCCAGCAGCCCTAGCGGGATTGGGCAAGAGACCCAGTACTTC.

This clonotype was seen a handful of times. The V gene is TRBV7-9, the J gene TRBJ2-3; the D is unclear. CDR3 size: 13 residues. Trimming took off 3 bases at V and 4 bases at J, with 8 bases between the two ends. Per germline, CDR1 SEHNR and CDR2 FQNEAQ (reference sequence). CDR3 DNA sequence: TGTGCCAGCAGCTTTTGGGAAGCAGATACGCAGTATTTT. It encodes CASSFWEADTQYF.

V gene TRBV9 combines with J gene TRBJ2-3; 9 nucleotides align to TRBD1. Looked up from germline, CDR1 is SGDLS and CDR2 is YYNGEE. V was pared by 3 bases and J by 2 bases, with 13 bases of the junction left unmatched. The CDR3 is 18 residues long. CDR3 DNA: TGTGCCAGCAGCGCCAAAAGCCCTACAGGGGGCCCCACAGATACGCAGTATTTT. Its translation: CASSAKSPTGGPTDTQYF. Using reference TRBV9 and TRBJ2-3 for the parts outside the CDR3, the full variable domain is DSGVTQTPKHLITATGQRVTLRCSPRSGDLSVYWYQQSLDQGLQFLIQYYNGEERAKGNILERFSAQQFPDLHSELNLSSLELGDSALYFCASSAKSPTGGPTDTQYFGPGTRLTVL.

This clonotype was observed a single time. The chain uses TRBV18 and TRBJ2-5, with 8 bases aligning to TRBD1. CDR3 size: 14 residues. CDR1 is KGHSH, CDR2 LQKENI, per germline. V lost 3 bases and J lost 5; bases outside the gene matches: 5. The CDR3 sequence: CASSPQGAQETQYF. DNA of the CDR3: TGTGCCAGCTCACCCCAGGGGGCTCAGGAGACCCAGTACTTC.

This clonotype was observed a handful of times. This chain links TRBV18 with TRBJ2-2; perhaps D is TRBD1 or TRBD2 (5 bases each). The germline V and J ends were trimmed by 0 bases and 5 bases, with 13 bases remaining between them. The length of the CDR3 is 16 residues. Germline V CDR1 and CDR2: KGHSH, LQKENI. In nucleotides, the CDR3 is TGTGCCAGCTCACCACCTGAGGGGCGTGATACCGGGGAGCTGTTTTTT. Translated, it gives CASSPPEGRDTGELFF.

This clonotype came up a few times. The chain joins TRBV3-1 to TRBJ2-2; D unresolved. The length of the CDR3 is 12 residues. V lost 8 bases and J lost 7, with 11 bases in between. Germline-derived CDR1 and CDR2 are LGHDT and YNNKEL (reference sequence). CDR3 nucleotide sequence: TGTGCCAGCTCCCAAAGGGTCGGGGAGCTGTTTTTT. Protein: CASSQRVGELFF.

The chain has TRBV7-2 and TRBJ2-3; the D is unclear. Deletions cut 2 bases from V and 2 bases from J, with 5 bases between. The germline V gene encodes CDR1 SGHTA and CDR2 FQGNSA. The CDR3 spans 13 residues. The CDR3 DNA reads as TGTGCCAGCAGCTTAAAGCCCACAGATACGCAGTATTTT. Its protein is CASSLKPTDTQYF.

This clonotype was observed a few times. The rearrangement links TRBV11-2 to TRBJ2-1; D gene uncertain. Per the germline V gene, CDR1 is SGHAT and CDR2 is FQNNGV. Trimming shortened V by 1 base and J by 0 bases, and 16 bases separated the two germline ends. This CDR3 has 18 residues. CDR3 loop: CASSLGMSRSSSYNEQFF. Written as DNA, the CDR3 is TGTGCCAGCAGCTTAGGTATGAGCAGGTCGAGCTCCTACAATGAGCAGTTCTTC.

This clonotype appeared once. The chain joins TRBV27 to TRBJ1-2; D is perhaps TRBD1 (6 bases). The germline V gene has CDR1 MNHEY and CDR2 SMNVEV (reference sequence). The CDR3 spans 14 residues. V gave up 3 bases and J gave up 1 base, with 9 bases separating them. CDR3 nucleotide sequence: TGTGCCAGCAGTTTCTTAGGGGGTAACTATGGCTACACCTTC. Encoded protein: CASSFLGGNYGYTF.